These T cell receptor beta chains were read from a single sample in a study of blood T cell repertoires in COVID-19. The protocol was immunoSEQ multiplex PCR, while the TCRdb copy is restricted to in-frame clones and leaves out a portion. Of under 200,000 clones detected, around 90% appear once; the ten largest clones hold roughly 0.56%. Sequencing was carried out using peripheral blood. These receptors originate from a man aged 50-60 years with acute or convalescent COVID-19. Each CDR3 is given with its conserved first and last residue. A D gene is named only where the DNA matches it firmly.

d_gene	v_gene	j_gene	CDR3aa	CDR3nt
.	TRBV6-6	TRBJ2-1	CASTRNSYNEQFF	TGTGCCAGCACCAGGAACTCCTACAATGAGCAGTTCTTC
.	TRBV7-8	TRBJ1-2	CASSLVGLGEGYGYTF	TGTGCCAGCAGCTTAGTCGGGTTGGGGGAGGGCTATGGCTACACCTTC
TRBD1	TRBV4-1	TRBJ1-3	CASSPSRTGGIEVSGNTIYF	TGCGCCAGCAGCCCAAGCCGGACAGGGGGGATCGAGGTCTCTGGAAACACCATATATTTT
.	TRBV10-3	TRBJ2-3	CAISESTGTDTQYF	TGTGCCATCAGTGAGTCGACTGGCACAGATACGCAGTATTTT
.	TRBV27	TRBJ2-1	CASSPGVISYNEQFF	TGTGCCAGCAGTCCAGGGGTTATCTCCTACAATGAGCAGTTCTTC
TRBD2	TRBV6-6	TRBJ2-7	CASRHGTSIYEQYF	TGTGCCAGCAGACACGGGACTAGTATTTACGAGCAGTACTTC
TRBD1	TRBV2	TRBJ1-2	CASNPGTDYGYTF	TGTGCCAGCAACCCCGGGACAGACTATGGCTACACCTTC
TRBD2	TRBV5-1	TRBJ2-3	CASSLELAGRTSSTDTQYF	TGCGCCAGCAGCTTGGAACTAGCGGGAAGAACTTCTAGCACAGATACGCAGTATTTT
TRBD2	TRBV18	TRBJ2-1	CASSRLHGVREGEQFF	TGTGCCAGCTCACGTCTCCACGGGGTCCGGGAGGGTGAGCAGTTCTTC
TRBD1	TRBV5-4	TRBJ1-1	CASSLPGGANTEAFF	TGTGCCAGCAGCTTGCCAGGGGGCGCAAACACTGAAGCTTTCTTT
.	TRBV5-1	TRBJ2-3	CASSLGQDTDTQYF	TGCGCCAGCAGCTTGGGGCAGGACACAGATACGCAGTATTTT
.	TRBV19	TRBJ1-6	CASSLPPGGTYNSPLHF	TGTGCCAGTAGTCTCCCACCCGGAGGCACCTATAATTCACCCCTCCACTTT
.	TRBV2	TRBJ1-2	CASSLDRLGGYTF	TGTGCCAGCAGTCTAGACAGGTTGGGTGGCTACACCTTC
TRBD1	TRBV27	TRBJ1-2	CASGDRDYGYTF	TGTGCCAGCGGAGACAGGGACTATGGCTACACCTTC
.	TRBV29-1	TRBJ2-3	CSGGGTDTQYF	TGCAGCGGAGGGGGAACAGATACGCAGTATTTT
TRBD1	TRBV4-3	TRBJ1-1	CASSHDQGGTEAFF	TGCGCCAGCAGCCACGATCAGGGGGGCACTGAAGCTTTCTTT
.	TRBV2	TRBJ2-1	CASSGQYNEQFF	TGTGCCAGCAGTGGTCAGTACAATGAGCAGTTCTTC
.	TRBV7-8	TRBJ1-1	CASSHRSTVNTEAFF	TGTGCCAGCAGCCATCGCTCGACAGTCAACACTGAAGCTTTCTTT
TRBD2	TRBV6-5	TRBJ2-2	CASMRVAGEHGELFF	TGTGCCAGCATGAGGGTAGCGGGAGAGCACGGGGAGCTGTTTTTT
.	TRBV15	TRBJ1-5	CATSYRDSLPQHF	TGTGCCACCAGTTACAGGGATTCTCTGCCCCAGCATTTT
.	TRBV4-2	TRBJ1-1	CASSQGSGGANTEAFF	TGTGCCAGCAGCCAAGGGAGCGGGGGGGCGAATACTGAAGCTTTCTTT
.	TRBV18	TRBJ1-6	CASSPGSGDGSPLHF	TGTGCCAGCTCACCTGGCTCAGGGGACGGTTCACCCCTCCACTTT
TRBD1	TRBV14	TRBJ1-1	CASSRDRVNPEAFF	TGTGCCAGCAGCCGGGACAGGGTGAACCCTGAAGCTTTCTTT
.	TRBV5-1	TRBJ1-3	CASSLVEDIYSGNTIYF	TGCGCCAGCAGCTTGGTCGAGGACATTTACTCTGGAAACACCATATATTTT
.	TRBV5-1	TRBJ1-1	CASSLGGVRGNTEAFF	TGCGCCAGCAGCTTGGGCGGGGTTCGAGGGAACACTGAAGCTTTCTTT
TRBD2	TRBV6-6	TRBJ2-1	CASRQREGANEQFF	TGTGCCAGCAGGCAGCGGGAGGGGGCCAATGAGCAGTTCTTC